At least ten counts were recorded for the clone carrying this T cell receptor beta chain. The antigen is unknown. The germline CDR1 and CDR2 sequences are SGHRS and YFSETQ. The V segment lost 4 bases and the J segment 9 bases; nucleotides outside the gene matches: 10. There are 16 residues in the CDR3. The data originate from a study of T cells after yellow fever vaccination. Study-wide results and caveats: Abundant clonotypes from the bulk population could have been carried over as contaminants into FACS-sorted repertoires.

A 5'RACE template-switching step, the method used to make TCR cDNA, added a universal primer site and UMIs. TCRdb reprocessed the 5' RACE reads via MiXCR and lists one record per CDR3 protein. The table lists fewer than 350,000 distinct CDR3 sequences, approximately 3.8% of them singletons. Source: PBMCs, taken on the day of the yellow fever booster vaccination. The genes are TRBV5-1 and TRBJ2-1, with 13 bases aligning to TRBD2. The receptor's source is a man between 18 and 29 years old who received the YFV17D yellow fever vaccine. CDR3 in amino acids: CASSALTSGGAREQFF. The DNA of the CDR3 is TGCGCCAGCAGCGCACTCACTAGCGGGGGGGCCCGTGAGCAGTTCTTC.